These 31 T cell receptor beta chains originate from one sample sequenced in a study of T-cell reconstitution after alpha-beta-depleted transplantation in children. Preparation of the TCRbeta library was carried out with unique molecular identifiers. TCRdb passed the PCR reads through MiXCR, listing each CDR3 protein once. The sample records approximately 210,000 distinct CDR3 sequences, 17% being singletons. Material: PBMCs, mostly from graft donor cells, obtained 360 days after TCRalphabeta/CD19-depleted stem cell transplant. The source is a male patient between 2 and 10 years old who had a stem cell transplant for acute lymphoblastic leukemia, so the T cells may come from the graft donor.

This clonotype was observed at least ten times. The chain joins TRBV7-6 to TRBJ2-3; 14 positions agree with TRBD2. V was clipped by 2 bases and J by 2 bases; unmatched bases: 6. Germline assignment: CDR1 SGHVS and CDR2 FNYEAQ. This CDR3 has 18 residues. The CDR3 here is CASSLPGLAGAVTDTQYF. The CDR3, as DNA: TGTGCCAGCAGCTTACCGGGACTAGCGGGAGCGGTCACAGATACGCAGTATTTT.

This clonotype was seen only a few times. The CDR3 is CASSTGQGGSGELFF. Here the CDR3 DNA reads TGCGCCAGCAGCACTGGACAGGGAGGCTCTGGGGAGCTGTTTTTT. V gene TRBV5-1 combines with J gene TRBJ2-2, with TRBD1 identical over 8 bases. The germline V gene has CDR1 SGHRS and CDR2 YFSETQ. V dropped 4 bases and J dropped 8; count of bases not matched to a gene: 10. The CDR3 totals 15 residues.

Notes on this clonotype: Germline is not matched at one junction end, which may reflect a read error. The gene calls are TRBV24-1 and TRBJ2-1; D remains unclear. This CDR3 comprises 13 residues. Germline V lookup: CDR1 KGHDR, CDR2 SFDVKD. The CDR3 region is CATSTELYDEQFF. The CDR3 nucleotides read TGTGCCACCAGCACAGAACTCTACGATGAGCAGTTCTTC.

The rearrangement uses TRBV2 and TRBJ2-6, with TRBD1 matching 8 bases. V trimming: 5 bases; J trimming: 0 bases; junction bases outside the gene matches: 18. The CDR3 consists of 21 residues. Germline V lookup: CDR1 SNHLY, CDR2 FYNNEI. In DNA form, the CDR3 reads TGTGCCAGCAGTTACTTGCTCCAGGGGGCAGGTTTGATCTCTGGGGCCAACGTCCTGACTTTC. This sequence encodes CASSYLLQGAGLISGANVLTF.

This clonotype was found a few times. The genes are TRBV28 and TRBJ1-1; unclear D gene. The CDR3 covers 14 residues. Trimming pared 7 bases from V and 4 bases from J, leaving 16 bases between. Germline-derived CDR1 and CDR2 are MDHEN and SYDVKM. DNA of the CDR3: TGTGCCAGCATGACCTCCGATGAGAGCACTGAAGCTTTCTTT. Translated: CASMTSDESTEAFF.

This clonotype occurred a few times. V is TRBV12-3 or TRBV12-4 and J is TRBJ2-7; 7 nucleotides line up with TRBD1. Losses at the gene ends were 7 bases for V and 3 bases for J; bases not matched to a gene: 12. This CDR3 is built from 15 residues. The CDR3 bases are TGTGCCAGCACCTCAAAGCGACAGGGAAGCTACGAGCAGTACTTC. This encodes CASTSKRQGSYEQYF.

The chain has TRBV12-3 or TRBV12-4 and TRBJ2-1, with 10 bases matching TRBD2. Unmatched junction bases numbered 6, after V lost 4 bases and J lost 9 bases. This CDR3 has 14 amino acids. The CDR3 sequence: CASSSKRGGVEQFF. CDR3 DNA: TGTGCCAGCAGTTCCAAGCGGGGGGGCGTTGAGCAGTTCTTC.

The chain combines TRBV6-1 with TRBJ1-5; possibly TRBD1 for D (6 bases). Germline V gene lookup returns CDR1 MNHNS and CDR2 SASEGT. Trimming cost V 8 bases and J 0 bases, with 11 bases left between them. This CDR3 has 14 amino acids. CDR3 nucleotide sequence: TGTGCCAGCTCAGGGGCAGCTAGCAATCAGCCCCAGCATTTT. Protein sequence: CASSGAASNQPQHF.

This clonotype was seen a handful of times. The chain has TRBV6-1 and TRBJ2-1; D call uncertain. V was trimmed by 4 bases and J by 6 bases, leaving 16 bases between them. Germline values: CDR1 MNHNS, CDR2 SASEGT. The CDR3 length is 15 residues. CDR3 in DNA: TGTGCCAGCAGTGTGAGATATCCAGAGATCAATGAGCAGTTCTTC. Translated, it gives CASSVRYPEINEQFF.

This clonotype has a handful of counts. The chain uses TRBV10-3 and TRBJ2-7; D is unresolved. V dropped 2 bases and J dropped 6 bases, with 5 bases sitting between them. This CDR3 is built from 11 residues. Per the germline V gene, CDR1 is ENHRY and CDR2 is SYGVKD. CDR3 sequence reads: CAISEEFEQYF. CDR3 in DNA: TGTGCCATCAGTGAGGAATTCGAGCAGTACTTC.

CDR3 region: CASSLMRDRANTGELFF. CDR3 nucleotide sequence: TGTGCCAGCAGCTTAATGAGAGACAGGGCGAACACCGGGGAGCTGTTTTTT. V gene TRBV11-1 combines with J gene TRBJ2-2; TRBD1 matches at 7 bases. The germline CDR1 and CDR2 sequences are SGHAT and FQDESV (reference sequence). The CDR3 runs to 17 residues. V gave up 2 bases and J gave up 0 bases; unmatched junction bases: 6.

This clonotype appeared a few times. The chain recombines TRBV11-2 with TRBJ2-3; no reliable D call. The CDR3 sequence is 12 residues long. V lost 2 bases, J lost 6 bases, and 6 bases lay in between. The germline V gene encodes CDR1 SGHAT and CDR2 FQNNGV. Written as DNA, the CDR3 is TGTGCCAGCAGCTTAATGCGTGATACGCAGTATTTT. Amino acids: CASSLMRDTQYF.

This clonotype was seen repeatedly, ten times or more. The chain combines TRBV27 with TRBJ2-5; D may be TRBD2 (5 bases). In germline, CDR1 is MNHEY, CDR2 SMNVEV (reference sequence). The CDR3 is 12 amino acids. Trimming pared 8 bases from V and 2 bases from J, leaving 9 bases between. CDR3 sequence: CASGLAQETQYF. CDR3 DNA: TGTGCCAGCGGTCTAGCACAAGAGACCCAGTACTTC.

This clonotype has only a few counts. The CDR3 DNA reads TGTGCCAGCAGCCAGACAGGGGCTAAAAATTCACCCCTCCACTTT. Its translation is CASSQTGAKNSPLHF. The chain carries TRBV7-2 and TRBJ1-6; 8 bases line up with TRBD1. CDR1 is SGHTA, CDR2 FQGNSA, per germline. CDR3 size: 15 residues. V gave up 5 bases and J gave up 7 bases; unmatched junction bases: 7.

This clonotype was seen a handful of times. The V gene is TRBV7-6, the J gene TRBJ2-7, with D possibly being TRBD1 or TRBD2 (5 bases each). Germline assignment: CDR1 SGHVS and CDR2 FNYEAQ. V was shortened by 1 base and J by 2 bases, with 33 bases between the two germline ends. This CDR3 comprises 22 residues. This CDR3 reads CASSLGGPLAAIGGWVPYEQYF. DNA of the CDR3: TGTGCCAGCAGCTTAGGGGGCCCCCTAGCTGCGATCGGCGGGTGGGTCCCCTACGAGCAGTACTTC.

This clonotype was counted a few times. This chain uses TRBV10-3 with TRBJ2-1; D is perhaps TRBD2 (6 bases). Germline CDR1 reads ENHRY; CDR2 reads SYGVKD. Trimming removed 11 bases at V and 6 bases at J, with 20 bases between. The CDR3 runs to 14 residues. The CDR3: CASCGTDKFNEQFF. The CDR3 bases are TGTGCCTCCTGCGGGACGGATAAGTTCAATGAGCAGTTCTTC.

This clonotype came up a few times. The chain is built from TRBV11-1 and TRBJ2-1, with 9 bases aligning to TRBD2. Germline lookup yields CDR1 SGHAT and CDR2 FQDESV (reference sequence). The ends lost 3 bases at V and 7 bases at J; junction bases unmatched: 16. The CDR3 is 18 residues long. CDR3 sequence: CASSFRIGGGGGGNEQFF. CDR3 nucleotide sequence: TGTGCCAGCAGCTTCAGAATTGGCGGGGGGGGCGGTGGGAATGAGCAGTTCTTC. The whole variable domain, remainder taken from reference TRBV11-1 and TRBJ2-1, is EAEVAQSPRYKITEKSQAVAFWCDPISGHATLYWYRQILGQGPELLVQFQDESVVDDSQLPKDRFSAERLKGVDSTLKIQPAELGDSAMYLCASSFRIGGGGGGNEQFFGPGTRLTVL.

V is TRBV10-1 and J is TRBJ1-2; 9 bases are shared with TRBD1. The germline CDR1 and CDR2 sequences are WNHNN and SYGVQD (reference sequence). CDR3 length equals 16 residues. Trimming took 2 bases from V and 6 from J; bases not matched to a gene: 10. The CDR3 region is CASSETHRGRLNGYTF. In DNA form, the CDR3 reads TGCGCCAGCAGTGAGACTCACAGGGGGCGCTTAAATGGCTACACCTTC.

The rearrangement joins TRBV12-3 or TRBV12-4 to TRBJ1-6; 9 bases are a match to TRBD1. This CDR3 contains 16 residues. The V segment lost 5 bases and the J segment 9 bases; nucleotides outside the gene matches: 11. In DNA, the CDR3 is TGTGCCAGCAGTACCGGACAGGGGTCCGTGCCTTCACCCCTCCACTTT. This sequence encodes CASSTGQGSVPSPLHF.

The chain uses TRBV5-1 and TRBJ2-7, with 13 bases aligning to TRBD2. Trimming at V came to 2 bases and at J to 5 bases, leaving 4 bases not matched to a gene. The V gene's germline CDR1 is SGHRS and CDR2 YFSETQ. The CDR3 length is 15 residues. The CDR3 spells CASSLLAGGPHEQYF. DNA of the CDR3: TGCGCCAGCAGCTTACTAGCGGGAGGGCCTCACGAGCAGTACTTC.

The chain recombines TRBV12-3 or TRBV12-4 with TRBJ1-5; TRBD1 agrees at 7 bases. J was trimmed by 5 bases and V by 5 bases; bases with no gene match: 6. The CDR3 length is 14 residues. The CDR3 DNA sequence: TGTGCCAGCAGTCGTGACAGGGTTCATCAGCCCCAGCATTTT. Protein product: CASSRDRVHQPQHF.

The chain is built from TRBV7-2 and TRBJ1-1; 7 bases match TRBD1. V shed 0 bases, J shed 7 bases, and the junction held 14 bases outside the gene matches. This CDR3 has 17 residues. Germline V gives CDR1 SGHTA, CDR2 FQGNSA. CDR3 sequence: CASSLARLPQGGDEAFF. CDR3 DNA: TGTGCCAGCAGCTTAGCGCGCCTTCCCCAGGGGGGGGATGAAGCTTTCTTT.

This clonotype was seen only a few times. CDR3 sequence reads: CSAREWGTEAFF. CDR3 DNA: TGCAGTGCTAGAGAGTGGGGGACTGAAGCTTTCTTT. V and J are TRBV20-1 and TRBJ1-1, with a weak D call TRBD1 (5 bases). The V gene lost 0 bases and the J gene lost 5 bases, with 7 bases spanning the gap. The CDR3 has 12 amino acids. Germline values: CDR1 DFQATT, CDR2 SNEGSKA (reference sequence).

This clonotype has more than one count but fewer than ten. V usage is TRBV12-3 or TRBV12-4 and J usage is TRBJ2-3, with 9 bases lining up with TRBD2. V dropped 6 bases and J dropped 5; count of bases not matched to a gene: 6. The CDR3 is 14 residues long. The CDR3 nucleotides are TGTGCCAGCAGACCGGGACTAGCAGGAGATACGCAGTATTTT. It codes for CASRPGLAGDTQYF.

This clonotype appeared a few times. The chain employs TRBV7-6 and TRBJ2-1, with 9 bases that match TRBD1. Trimming took 1 base from V and 15 from J; bases not matched to a gene: 10. Germline CDR1 reads SGHVS; CDR2 reads FNYEAQ. The CDR3 loop spans 14 amino acids. Here the CDR3 reads CASSLGEGTGWMFF. The CDR3 DNA sequence: TGTGCCAGCAGCTTAGGGGAAGGGACAGGGTGGATGTTCTTC.

This clonotype was counted many times. The chain couples TRBV6-5 to TRBJ2-5, with 10 bases lining up with TRBD2. Germline-derived CDR1 and CDR2 are MNHEY and SVGAGI. CDR3 length equals 16 residues. V lost 0 bases, J lost 1 base, and 2 bases stayed unmatched. The CDR3 sequence is CASSYSRTSGQETQYF. CDR3 nucleotides: TGTGCCAGCAGTTACTCTAGGACTAGCGGCCAAGAGACCCAGTACTTC.

The chain joins TRBV12-3 or TRBV12-4 to TRBJ2-7; no definite D call. Trimming took 5 bases from V and 1 from J, leaving 9 bases between them. There are 13 residues in the CDR3. Written as DNA, the CDR3 is TGTGCCAGCAGTATATCCAGGTCCTACGAGCAGTACTTC. This codes for CASSISRSYEQYF.

V is TRBV7-9 and J is TRBJ2-1; 13 bases match TRBD2. Germline V gene sequence: CDR1 SEHNR, CDR2 FQNEAQ (reference sequence). The CDR3 is made up of 15 amino acids. Germline trimming cut 4 bases from V and 4 bases from J; bases unmatched to any gene: 1. The CDR3, as DNA: TGTGCCAGCAGCTGGACTAGCGGGGGTTACAATGAGCAGTTCTTC. Protein product: CASSWTSGGYNEQFF.

This chain connects TRBV4-2 to TRBJ1-5; D gene unclear. This CDR3 region has 15 residues. CDR1 LGHNA and CDR2 YNFKEQ come from the germline V gene. The V end was cut by 2 bases, the J end by 7 bases, with 15 bases between. CDR3 in DNA: TGTGCCAGCAGCCAAACCCCGTCGGTGGACCAGCCCCAGCATTTT. Its translation is CASSQTPSVDQPQHF.

A few counts support this clonotype. The chain links TRBV11-2 to TRBJ2-4, with 8 bases that match TRBD2. V shed 5 bases, J shed 6 bases, and the junction held 6 bases outside the gene matches. There are 14 residues in the CDR3. CDR1 and CDR2 (germline): SGHAT, FQNNGV. CDR3 DNA sequence: TGTGCCAGCAGCGGGCCGGGACTAGGAAACATTCAGTACTTC. Translating gives CASSGPGLGNIQYF.

This chain connects TRBV7-9 to TRBJ2-7; tentative D call: TRBD1 (6 bases). The CDR3 loop spans 13 amino acids. The V and J ends lost 5 bases and 7 bases respectively, with 15 bases between them. In germline, CDR1 is SEHNR, CDR2 FQNEAQ (reference sequence). CDR3 sequence reads: CASSTGTPGEQYF. The DNA for the CDR3 is TGTGCCAGCAGCACCGGGACACCCGGGGAGCAGTACTTC.